This TCR beta chain was found in a study of blood T cell repertoires in COVID-19. The overall study: T cells, B-cell-depleted T cells, or PBMCs supplied cDNA or gDNA.

Per germline, CDR1 MNHEY and CDR2 SVGAGI. The CDR3 consists of 14 residues. Germline trimming cut 5 bases from V and 5 bases from J; bases unmatched to any gene: 6. Original handling: Reference gene primer amplification gave nucleated cell count estimates. Clones were read by immunoSEQ multiplex PCR, and TCRdb kept only the in-frame ones, dropping some. V and J calls and clone size are those listed in that table; D and trimming were worked out from the DNA. There are approximately 250,000 clones in the sample; about 86% occur only once, and approximately 4% lies in the top ten. Individuals drawn from about 26 US areas were roughly 18 to 100 years old. Participants' reported clinical history set cohort assignment.

The specimen was PBMCs or T cells enriched from blood (not recorded which). This clonotype originated in a man aged 25 to 40 with acute COVID-19. This chain uses TRBV6-5 with TRBJ2-7; 10 bases line up with TRBD1. The CDR3 spells CASSPTGTGDEQYV. In nucleotides, the CDR3 is TGTGCCAGCAGTCCTACCGGGACAGGGGACGAGCAGTACGTC.